This T cell receptor (beta chain) derives from a study of shared clonotypes between healthy human individuals. The CDR3 loop spans 15 amino acids. V lost 3 bases and J lost 5; bases outside the gene matches: 8. CDR1 MDHEN and CDR2 SYDVKM come from the germline V gene. The naive CD8 population came from CD45RO-negative cells selected for CCR7, without terminally differentiated effector memory CD45RA+ cells. The table came from immunoSEQ multiplex PCR; TCRdb's copy has only in-frame clones and leaves some out. The sample holds about 2.1 million clones, over 85% seen once. The chain employs TRBV28 and TRBJ2-3; TRBD1 matches 7 bases. The sample comprised naive CD8+ T cells from PBMCs. The sequence was collected from a man aged 18 to 30 in good health. Some clones in this sample may be carry-over from other donors' samples. CDR3 in DNA: TGTGCCAGCAGTTTCCCCAGGGGGAGCGGAGATACGCAGTATTTT. This codes for CASSFPRGSGDTQYF.